This entry lists 6 T cell receptor beta chains sequenced from one sample in a study of regulatory T cells in long-lasting Graves disease. Stated time point: newly diagnosed GD, antithyroid drugs for less than 3 months. Researchers made the TCR library from RNA that was extracted from PBMCs. Investigators prepared the TCR beta libraries by applying iRepertoire HTBI primers and Arm-PCR of CDR3 regions. TCRdb processed the multiplex PCR reads anew with MiXCR; each CDR3 protein has one entry. The sample yields 250,000 to 400,000 distinct CDR3 sequences, 18% seen once. The source material was peripheral blood mononuclear cells (PBMCs), sampled at new diagnosis, from a patient treated with antithyroid drugs. Every receptor here comes from a female donor with Graves disease.

This clonotype was found a few times. In DNA form, the CDR3 reads TGTGCCACCAGTGATCTTAGGCCCGATAGCACAGATACGCAGTATTTT. It specifies CATSDLRPDSTDTQYF. The J gene is TRBJ2-3, the V gene TRBV24-1; no firm D call. CDR1 KGHDR and CDR2 SFDVKD come from the germline V gene. V gave up 3 bases and J gave up 0 bases, with 12 bases separating them. The CDR3 extends over 16 amino acids.

As regards this clonotype: This could be a read error, since a much larger clone is one nucleotide away. For the CDR3, the DNA is TGTGCCAGCAGTCCTCTCGGGACAGGCCACTATAATTCACCCCCCCACTTT. Translated: CASSPLGTGHYNSPPHF. This chain connects TRBV6-1 to TRBJ1-6, with 8 bases matching TRBD1. CDR3 size: 17 residues. Germline CDR1 MNHNS, CDR2 SASEGT.

This clonotype was observed many times. The chain recombines TRBV28 with TRBJ2-7; D remains ambiguous. The V end was cut by 8 bases, the J end by 2 bases, with 13 bases between. This CDR3 has 13 residues. Germline assignment: CDR1 MDHEN and CDR2 SYDVKM. CDR3 DNA: TGTGCCAGCGGCCCAGCTGTAGCCTACGAGCAGTACTTC. The encoded protein is CASGPAVAYEQYF.

This clonotype appeared many times. This chain links TRBV6-1 with TRBJ2-2; 12 nucleotides align to TRBD2. Germline V gives CDR1 MNHNS, CDR2 SASEGT. V gave up 5 bases and J gave up 7 bases; unmatched junction bases: 8. This CDR3 has 16 residues. CDR3 loop: CASSQRLAGAIGELFF. The CDR3 DNA reads TGTGCCAGCAGTCAAAGACTAGCGGGAGCCATCGGGGAGCTGTTTTTT.

This clonotype has a count of ten or more. This chain uses TRBV12-3 or TRBV12-4 with TRBJ2-5; D may be TRBD2 (7 bases). The CDR3 consists of 15 residues. The V end was cut by 5 bases, the J end by 2 bases, with 15 bases between. CDR3 in DNA: TGTGCCAGCAGTCCCCTCGGGGGGCTTCAAGAGACCCAGTACTTC. This sequence encodes CASSPLGGLQETQYF.

This clonotype was seen many times. The chain links TRBV5-1 to TRBJ2-1, with D uncertain. Germline-derived CDR1 and CDR2 are SGHRS and YFSETQ. Trimming left V 4 bases short and J 10 bases short, with 9 bases between. This CDR3 has 11 residues. CDR3 bases: TGCGCCAGCAGCACCGGCGCCGAGCAGTTCTTC. It yields the protein CASSTGAEQFF.